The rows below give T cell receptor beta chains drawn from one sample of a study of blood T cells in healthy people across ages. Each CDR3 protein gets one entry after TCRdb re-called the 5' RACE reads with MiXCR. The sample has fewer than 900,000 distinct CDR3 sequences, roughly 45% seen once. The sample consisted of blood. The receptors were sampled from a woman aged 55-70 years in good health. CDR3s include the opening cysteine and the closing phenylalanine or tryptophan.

CDR3: CASSFATSGGKPGANVLTF; J: TRBJ2-6; V: TRBV7-9
CDR3: CASKGERGSYEQYF; J: NA; V: TRBV28
CDR3: CASSPKMTETQYF; J: NA; V: TRBV18
CDR3: CASSIRTGGVEGYTF; J: TRBJ1-2; V: TRBV12-3/TRBV12-4
CDR3: CASSPGSRYLTGELFF; J: TRBJ2-2; V: TRBV6-2/TRBV6-3
CDR3: CASSAIRGNIQYF; J: TRBJ2-4; V: TRBV28
CDR3: CASSPLGGGLKTQYF; J: TRBJ2-5; V: TRBV6-2/TRBV6-3
CDR3: CASSYPSRERGTSGTYEQYF; J: TRBJ2-7; V: TRBV6-2/TRBV6-3
CDR3: CASSFPSGSGYEQFF; J: TRBJ2-1; V: TRBV5-8
CDR3: CASSRGEGAHEQYF; J: TRBJ2-7; V: TRBV28
CDR3: CASSFALGPETQYF; J: TRBJ2-5; V: TRBV12-3/TRBV12-4
CDR3: CASSDGLAGGGEQYF; J: TRBJ2-7; V: TRBV5-1
CDR3: CASSQVVGGRGYEQYF; J: TRBJ2-7; V: TRBV5-1
CDR3: CASRQAPGTDTQYF; J: TRBJ2-3; V: TRBV7-3
CDR3: CSVLGAIEQFF; J: TRBJ2-1; V: TRBV29-1
CDR3: CASSYPAFAREGYEQYF; J: NA; V: TRBV6-2/TRBV6-3
CDR3: CSARGGEGKLFF; J: TRBJ1-4; V: TRBV20-1
CDR3: CASSHLETDNGYTF; J: TRBJ1-2; V: TRBV14
CDR3: CASSTQSGEQYF; J: TRBJ2-7; V: TRBV11-2
CDR3: CSAPGEGAYEKLFF; J: TRBJ1-4; V: TRBV20-1
CDR3: CASSYMGWSGNTIYF; J: TRBJ1-3; V: TRBV6-2/TRBV6-3
CDR3: CASSQAGTGRDEQYF; J: TRBJ2-7; V: TRBV4-2
CDR3: CASSVGYYITGELFF; J: TRBJ2-2; V: TRBV9
CDR3: CASSYRTVSSYEQYF; J: TRBJ2-7; V: TRBV6-2/TRBV6-3
CDR3: CASSSSGRGEAFF; J: TRBJ1-1; V: TRBV7-9
CDR3: CSVEAGQLTEAFF; J: TRBJ1-1; V: TRBV29-1
CDR3: CASSLVQGGNEQYF; J: TRBJ2-7; V: TRBV7-2
CDR3: CASSLTGTSSYEQYF; J: TRBJ2-7; V: TRBV6-2/TRBV6-3
CDR3: CASSFEIQETQYF; J: TRBJ2-5; V: TRBV7-2
CDR3: CASSPPRLAANNEQYF; J: TRBJ2-7; V: TRBV7-9
CDR3: CASTITTGVQYF; J: TRBJ2-4; V: TRBV12-3/TRBV12-4
CDR3: CASSQNQGAGELFF; J: TRBJ2-2; V: TRBV14
CDR3: CASSLEWDNEQFF; J: TRBJ2-1; V: TRBV7-2